One and the same sample provided the 24 T cell receptor beta chains below, sequenced in a study of beta chain features in type 1 diabetes listed by TCRdb under 2018. Libraries came from the immunoSEQ multiplex PCR assay. All of the isolated RNA was reverse transcribed with the High Capacity cDNA Reverse Transcription Kit, so expressed TCRB transcripts were sequenced. TCRdb obtained this table from immuneACCESS and retained in-frame rearrangements with V and J assigned. These tables miss some clones; where compared with another copy, unresolved V genes account for less than half of the shortfall, and the remainder is unexplained. The sample contains about 350,000 clones, roughly 21% of them found a single time. 0.044% of the sample belongs to the ten largest clones. The specimen sequenced was naive CD4+ T cells from blood. The label giving this sample's cell subset or site can be read as: true naive CD4+ T cells. The receptors originated from a woman younger than 35 in good health.

The gene calls are TRBV4-1 and TRBJ1-1; 7 nucleotides match TRBD1. The ends lost 2 bases at V and 9 bases at J; junction bases unmatched: 12. The CDR3 has 15 amino acids. Germline assignment: CDR1 MGHRA and CDR2 YSYEKL. CDR3 sequence reads: CASSQLLTGDLKAFF. The CDR3, as DNA: TGCGCCAGCAGCCAACTCCTAACAGGGGATTTGAAAGCTTTCTTT.

V is TRBV6-5 and J is TRBJ2-7; a weak D match, TRBD2 (5 bases). V lost 0 bases and J lost 3, with 6 bases in between. The CDR3 spans 13 residues. The germline V gene has CDR1 MNHEY and CDR2 SVGAGI. The CDR3 DNA follows: TGTGCCAGCAGTTACTCTGAGGGCTACGAGCAGTACTTC. Translation: CASSYSEGYEQYF.

This chain uses TRBV6-5 with TRBJ1-6; 9 positions agree with TRBD1. The germline CDR1 and CDR2 sequences are MNHEY and SVGAGI. Trimming at V came to 10 bases and at J to 10 bases, leaving 8 bases not matched to a gene. The CDR3 extends over 13 amino acids. Here the CDR3 DNA reads TGTGCCATTGCACAGGGGGCCCGATCACCCCTCCACTTT. This translates into CAIAQGARSPLHF.

This clone was picked up a small number of times. This sequence joins TRBV5-5 and TRBJ2-1, with 11 bases that match TRBD2. Germline V gene data show CDR1 as SGHKS and CDR2 as YYEKEE (reference sequence). V lost 7 bases to trimming and J lost 2 bases; unmatched junction nucleotides: 2. The CDR3 runs to 14 residues. In nucleotides, the CDR3 is TGTGCCAGCTTGACTAGCGGGGCCTACAATGAGCAGTTCTTC. Translated, it gives CASLTSGAYNEQFF.

The gene calls are TRBV5-1 and TRBJ2-5; D might be TRBD1 (5 bases). CDR1 SGHRS and CDR2 YFSETQ come from the germline V gene. The CDR3 covers 13 residues. V dropped 0 bases and J dropped 4 bases, with 7 bases sitting between them. CDR3 sequence reads: CASSLAQGETQYF. DNA for the CDR3: TGCGCCAGCAGCTTGGCTCAGGGAGAGACCCAGTACTTC.

In its sample, this clone was seen a few times. V and J are TRBV2 and TRBJ1-2; D might be TRBD1 (5 bases). The CDR3 is 15 amino acids. Germline V gene lookup returns CDR1 SNHLY and CDR2 FYNNEI. Deletions cut 3 bases from V and 3 bases from J, with 14 bases between. CDR3 nucleotide sequence: TGTGCCAGCAGTGATCTGGCAGGGTGGGACTATGGCTACACCTTC. This codes for CASSDLAGWDYGYTF.

Written as DNA, the CDR3 is TGCAGCGTCCTCCGAGGGGGTGCAGATACGCAGTATTTT. Translated, it gives CSVLRGGADTQYF. The chain links TRBV29-1 to TRBJ2-3; D possibly corresponds to TRBD1 (6 bases). V was trimmed by 6 bases and J by 4 bases, leaving 14 bases between them. The CDR3 length is 13 residues. Looked up from germline, CDR1 is SQVTM and CDR2 is ANQGSEA.

The chain employs TRBV6-5 and TRBJ1-1; a weak D match, TRBD1 (6 bases). Germline values: CDR1 MNHEY, CDR2 SVGAGI. The CDR3 loop spans 14 amino acids. Deletions cut 7 bases from V and 7 bases from J, with 19 bases between. The CDR3 reads CASTRGGGWSEAFF. The CDR3 region has the DNA TGTGCCAGCACCAGAGGTGGGGGCTGGAGTGAAGCTTTCTTT.

This clone was picked up one time. The chain has TRBV6-5 and TRBJ2-5; 7 positions agree with TRBD1. The CDR3 has 13 residues. The V and J ends lost 6 bases and 3 bases, in that order; junction bases with no gene match: 4. Per the germline V gene, CDR1 is MNHEY and CDR2 is SVGAGI. The CDR3 here is CASRRQGEETQYF. The DNA of the CDR3 is TGTGCCAGCAGGCGACAGGGTGAAGAGACCCAGTACTTC.

The V call is TRBV11-3, the J call TRBJ2-4; 7 positions agree with TRBD1. Losses at the gene ends were 5 bases for V and 8 bases for J; bases not matched to a gene: 3. Germline assignment: CDR1 SGHNT and CDR2 YENEEA. CDR3 length: 12 amino acids. This CDR3 reads CASSTGADIQYF. CDR3 sequence (DNA): TGTGCCAGCAGCACAGGGGCTGACATTCAGTACTTC.

The chain has TRBV30 and TRBJ2-3, with D possibly matching TRBD2 (6 bases). The CDR3 loop spans 15 amino acids. Germline V gene data show CDR1 as GTSNPN and CDR2 as SVGIG (reference sequence). Deletions cut 5 bases from V and 3 bases from J, with 18 bases between. The CDR3 bases are TGTGCCTGGGTCCCCGGAGGGCCGGTGACAGATACGCAGTATTTT. Protein: CAWVPGGPVTDTQYF.

Only a few counts were recorded for this clone. The J gene is TRBJ1-2, the V gene TRBV19; no clear D. This CDR3 is 14 amino acids long. The germline V gene has CDR1 LNHDA and CDR2 SQIVND (reference sequence). V shed 3 bases and J shed 0 bases, with 8 bases lying between them. The CDR3 loop reads CASSMEGANYGYTF. The CDR3 DNA is TGTGCCAGTAGTATGGAGGGAGCTAACTATGGCTACACCTTC.

This clone has a handful of counts. V usage is TRBV30 and J usage is TRBJ1-2, with a weak D call TRBD1 (6 bases). The CDR3 covers 13 residues. Germline V gene sequence: CDR1 GTSNPN, CDR2 SVGIG (reference sequence). Trimming removed 2 bases from V and 8 bases from J, with 15 bases in between. CDR3 protein: CAWSPQGRGGYTF. In DNA form, the CDR3 reads TGTGCCTGGAGTCCCCAGGGGAGAGGCGGCTACACCTTC. The full variable domain, completed using reference TRBV30 and TRBJ1-2, is SQTIHQWPATLVQPVGSPLSLECTVEGTSNPNLYWYRQAAGRGLQLLFYSVGIGQISSEVPQNLSASRPQDRQFILSSKKLLLSDSGFYLCAWSPQGRGGYTFGSGTRLTVV.

J is TRBJ2-5 and V is TRBV30, with a tentative D call TRBD1 (5 bases). Germline CDR1 is GTSNPN and CDR2 is SVGIG (reference sequence). This CDR3 has 14 residues. Trimming stripped 0 bases from V and 5 bases from J, with 13 bases between. The CDR3 here is CAWSVSGADETQYF. The CDR3 region has the DNA TGTGCCTGGAGTGTTTCTGGGGCGGATGAGACCCAGTACTTC.

The chain combines TRBV12-5 with TRBJ2-1, with D possibly TRBD2 on 5 matching bases. The CDR3 sequence is 16 residues long. V was pared by 6 bases and J by 2 bases, with 17 bases between. Germline lookup yields CDR1 LGHNT and CDR2 FRNRAP. CDR3 nucleotide sequence: TGTGCTAGTGGCAAAGGAGGTTTTAGTACCTACAATGAGCAGTTCTTC. It codes for CASGKGGFSTYNEQFF.

This clone was observed a handful of times. The V gene is TRBV9, the J gene TRBJ2-5, with TRBD2 matching over 9 bases. The CDR3 consists of 15 residues. From germline, CDR1 is SGDLS and CDR2 YYNGEE. Unmatched junction bases numbered 1, after V lost 1 base and J lost 0 bases. DNA of the CDR3: TGTGCCAGCAGCGTAAGCGGGGGGTACCAAGAGACCCAGTACTTC. Translated, it gives CASSVSGGYQETQYF.

In its sample, this clone was seen a few times. The V call is TRBV7-2, the J call TRBJ2-3; 12 nucleotides align to TRBD2. The junction had 9 bases not matched to a gene; V was cut back by 4 bases and J by 4 bases. The length of the CDR3 is 17 residues. The germline CDR1 and CDR2 sequences are SGHTA and FQGNSA. The CDR3 DNA follows: TGTGCCAGCAGCTGGGGGCTAGCGGGGGGGCGATCAGATACGCAGTATTTT. It is translated as CASSWGLAGGRSDTQYF.

The rearrangement joins TRBV27 to TRBJ1-4, with 8 bases that match TRBD1. Germline V CDR1 and CDR2: MNHEY, SMNVEV (reference sequence). J lost 8 bases, V lost 6 bases, and 5 bases had no gene match. This CDR3 region has 13 residues. This CDR3 reads CASSRTGKEKLFF. CDR3 bases: TGTGCCAGCAGCCGGACAGGGAAAGAAAAACTGTTTTTT. The full variable domain, its missing parts supplied by reference TRBV27 and TRBJ1-4, is EAQVTQNPRYLITVTGKKLTVTCSQNMNHEYMSWYRQDPGLGLRQIYYSMNVEVTDKGDVPEGYKVSRKEKRNFPLILESPSPNQTSLYFCASSRTGKEKLFFGSGTQLSVL.

As DNA, the CDR3 is TGCGCCAGCAGTACTGGCAGGGGGTCCGGGGAGACCCAGTACTTC. Protein: CASSTGRGSGETQYF. The rearrangement uses TRBV5-1 and TRBJ2-5; 7 bases line up with TRBD1. CDR1 SGHRS and CDR2 YFSETQ come from the germline V gene. This CDR3 has 15 amino acids. V lost 5 bases, J lost 5 bases, and 12 bases stayed unmatched.

The chain carries TRBV11-2 and TRBJ2-5, with 8 bases identical to TRBD1. The trim removed 1 base at V and 5 bases at J, leaving 6 bases unmatched. Germline CDR1 is SGHAT and CDR2 is FQNNGV. The CDR3 has 15 residues. The CDR3 spells CASSLGGQAIETQYF. CDR3 nucleotides: TGTGCCAGCAGCTTAGGGGGACAGGCTATTGAGACCCAGTACTTC.

The chain combines TRBV5-1 with TRBJ2-1; TRBD2 agrees at 13 bases. From germline, CDR1 is SGHRS and CDR2 YFSETQ. The CDR3 contains 18 residues. The junction had 16 bases not matched to a gene; V was cut back by 3 bases and J by 10 bases. The CDR3 nucleotides are TGCGCCAGCAGCTCCCACGGGACTAGCGGGGCTCTAATGGGAGAGCAGTTCTTC. This gives the protein CASSSHGTSGALMGEQFF.

This clone occurred a few times. This chain connects TRBV5-1 to TRBJ2-7; 10 bases match TRBD1. The germline gives CDR1 SGHRS, CDR2 YFSETQ. The CDR3 is made up of 15 amino acids. The V and J ends lost 4 bases and 2 bases, in that order; junction bases with no gene match: 6. The CDR3 reads CASSPGGTGAYEQYF. CDR3 DNA sequence: TGCGCCAGCAGCCCTGGGGGGACAGGGGCCTACGAGCAGTACTTC.

The rearrangement links TRBV30 to TRBJ2-7; D gene ambiguous. V dropped 4 bases and J dropped 6 bases, with 13 bases sitting between them. The germline V gene has CDR1 GTSNPN and CDR2 SVGIG (reference sequence). This CDR3 region has 12 residues. The DNA of the CDR3 is TGTGCCTGGACCGACGGGTCCCTCGAGCAGTACTTC. Translated: CAWTDGSLEQYF. The complete variable domain, with remaining parts taken from reference TRBV30 and TRBJ2-7, reads SQTIHQWPATLVQPVGSPLSLECTVEGTSNPNLYWYRQAAGRGLQLLFYSVGIGQISSEVPQNLSASRPQDRQFILSSKKLLLSDSGFYLCAWTDGSLEQYFGPGTRLTVT.

This clone was seen more than once but under ten times. V usage is TRBV5-1 and J usage is TRBJ2-3; 10 bases line up with TRBD1. Trimming took 6 bases from V and 4 from J; bases not matched to a gene: 11. This CDR3 is 16 amino acids long. CDR1 SGHRS and CDR2 YFSETQ come from the germline V gene. CDR3 nucleotides: TGCGCCAGCAAGGGAGGAGGGACAGGGGTCCCAGATACGCAGTATTTT. Translated, it gives CASKGGGTGVPDTQYF. Complete variable domain (other parts from reference TRBV5-1 and TRBJ2-3): KAGVTQTPRYLIKTRGQQVTLSCSPISGHRSVSWYQQTPGQGLQFLFEYFSETQRNKGNFPGRFSGRQFSNSRSEMNVSTLELGDSALYLCASKGGGTGVPDTQYFGPGTRLTVL.